The text below deals with one TCR beta chain. The data were obtained in a study of control samples from healthy donors and cancer patients. This CDR3 is 14 amino acids long. The germline V gene has CDR1 SGDLS and CDR2 YYNGEE. V trimming: 4 bases; J trimming: 5 bases; junction bases outside the gene matches: 5. Data came from immunoSEQ multiplex PCR; TCRdb stores just in-frame clones and leaves some out. The repertoire holds some 140,000 clones, with approximately 91% as singletons. V usage is TRBV9 and J usage is TRBJ2-7; 11 bases line up with TRBD2. The sequence came from a woman aged 25 to 45 in good health. The source material was blood. DNA for the CDR3: TGTGCCAGCAGCACTCAGACTAGCGGGGACGAGCAGTACTTC. Its translation is CASSTQTSGDEQYF.